Listed here are 11 T cell receptor beta chains from one sample, sequenced in a study of CD8 T cells in ankylosing spondylitis. MiXCR, run by TCRdb on the 5' RACE reads, gives a single entry per CDR3 protein. The sample yields about 90,000 distinct CDR3 sequences, roughly 30% seen once. Sequenced sample: blood, either unsorted or a sorted T cell fraction (not recorded which). These receptors all come from a male donor with ankylosing spondylitis or in good health (not recorded which).

The V gene is TRBV28, the J gene TRBJ2-1; D unresolved. The CDR3 consists of 15 residues. Germline-derived CDR1 and CDR2 are MDHEN and SYDVKM. V was pared by 2 bases and J by 0 bases, with 8 bases between. The CDR3 DNA follows: TGTGCCAGCAGTTTAAGTGTCAGCTCCTACAATGAGCAGTTCTTC. This encodes CASSLSVSSYNEQFF.

This clonotype was observed many times. This rearrangement joins TRBV20-1 to TRBJ2-2, with D perhaps matching TRBD2 (6 bases). Germline values: CDR1 DFQATT, CDR2 SNEGSKA (reference sequence). The length of the CDR3 is 12 residues. Trimming took off 6 bases at V and 4 bases at J, with 9 bases between the two ends. The CDR3 here is CSAGGTTGELFF. The DNA of the CDR3 is TGCAGTGCCGGAGGGACCACCGGGGAGCTGTTTTTT.

The rearrangement links TRBV10-3 to TRBJ2-1; D perhaps matches TRBD2 (6 bases). From germline, CDR1 is ENHRY and CDR2 SYGVKD. Trimming pared 7 bases from V and 2 bases from J, leaving 12 bases between. CDR3 size: 14 residues. The CDR3 sequence: CAIMGEATYNEQFF. DNA for the CDR3: TGTGCCATCATGGGGGAGGCCACCTACAATGAGCAGTTCTTC.

This clonotype was counted a few times. The V gene is TRBV5-1, the J gene TRBJ2-7, with a tentative D call TRBD2 (5 bases). The CDR3 sequence is 14 residues long. The germline V and J ends were trimmed by 0 bases and 2 bases, with 9 bases remaining between them. From germline, CDR1 is SGHRS and CDR2 YFSETQ. The CDR3 here is CASSLVGSAYEQYF. Written as DNA, the CDR3 is TGCGCCAGCAGCTTGGTAGGGAGCGCCTACGAGCAGTACTTC. The full variable domain, in which reference TRBV5-1 and TRBJ2-7 provide the parts outside the CDR3, is KAGVTQTPRYLIKTRGQQVTLSCSPISGHRSVSWYQQTPGQGLQFLFEYFSETQRNKGNFPGRFSGRQFSNSRSEMNVSTLELGDSALYLCASSLVGSAYEQYFGPGTRLTVT.

The V call is TRBV7-2, the J call TRBJ1-1; 8 nucleotides match TRBD1. Per germline, CDR1 SGHTA and CDR2 FQGNSA. V shed 1 base and J 10 bases; nucleotides not matched to a gene: 2. The CDR3 totals 12 residues. CDR3 sequence (DNA): TGTGCCAGCAGCTTAGTTGACAGGGGAGCTTTCTTT. Its protein product is CASSLVDRGAFF.

This clonotype turned up a few times. The CDR3 DNA reads as TGTGCCAGCAGCGCGGGGGGAGAAGAGACCCAGTACTTC. Protein: CASSAGGEETQYF. The rearrangement uses TRBV9 and TRBJ2-5, with 7 bases aligning to TRBD2. Germline-derived CDR1 and CDR2 are SGDLS and YYNGEE. After removal of 3 bases from V and 3 bases from J, the junction contained 2 bases not matched to a gene. The CDR3 extends over 13 amino acids.

This clonotype occurred a few times. The J gene is TRBJ1-6, the V gene TRBV20-1, with unresolved D. The CDR3 has 14 amino acids. From germline, CDR1 is DFQATT and CDR2 SNEGSKA (reference sequence). The germline V and J ends were trimmed by 3 bases and 7 bases, with 13 bases remaining between them. The CDR3 sequence is CSASSGVGNSPLHF. Written as DNA, the CDR3 is TGCAGTGCTAGTTCCGGGGTTGGCAATTCACCCCTCCACTTT.

This chain links TRBV5-1 with TRBJ1-1; D is possibly TRBD1 (6 bases). The CDR3 spans 14 residues. Trimming took 0 bases from V and 7 from J, leaving 13 bases between them. Per germline, CDR1 SGHRS and CDR2 YFSETQ. The CDR3 spells CASSLATRGGEAFF. CDR3 coding DNA: TGCGCCAGCAGCTTGGCCACAAGAGGGGGTGAAGCTTTCTTT.

This clonotype was seen only a few times. This chain uses TRBV6-2 or TRBV6-3 with TRBJ2-3; 10 bases align to TRBD2. The CDR3 consists of 21 residues. The V gene's germline CDR1 is MNHEY and CDR2 SVGEGT. With 5 bases clipped from V and 4 bases from J, the junction kept 24 bases outside the gene matches. The CDR3 is CASSTKLSGGALTNGADTQYF. The CDR3 DNA follows: TGTGCCAGCAGTACAAAACTCAGCGGGGGGGCCCTAACGAATGGGGCAGATACGCAGTATTTT.

The chain employs TRBV6-1 and TRBJ2-3, with D tentatively TRBD1 (5 bases). Per germline, CDR1 MNHNS and CDR2 SASEGT. V lost 5 bases and J 1 base, leaving 7 bases between the germline ends. The CDR3 runs 13 residues. CDR3 sequence: CASSPQGTDTQYF. As DNA, the CDR3 is TGTGCCAGCAGTCCACAGGGCACAGATACGCAGTATTTT.

This clonotype was seen many times. The chain uses TRBV12-3 or TRBV12-4 and TRBJ2-2; TRBD2 agrees at 7 bases. The CDR3 loop spans 14 amino acids. Germline trimming cut 3 bases from V and 3 bases from J; bases unmatched to any gene: 1. CDR3: CASSLGGDTGELFF. The CDR3 bases are TGTGCCAGCAGTTTGGGGGGGGACACCGGGGAGCTGTTTTTT.